What follows are 16 T cell receptor beta chains derived from one specimen sequenced in a study of shared clonotypes between healthy human individuals (TCRdb year 2020). Library creation used the immunoSEQ multiplex PCR assay. Entries here come from immuneACCESS through TCRdb and include only in-frame sequences with V and J called. Some clones fail to appear in such tables; in the studies checked, an unresolved V gene covers under half of the shortfall, and the cause of the remainder is unknown. The sample has some 2.1 million clones on record, about 94% of them singletons. The ten largest clones add up to 1% to 1.3% of the sample. CD8 naive samples were obtained by positive selection for CCR7 among CD45RO-negative cells, yielding a CD45RA+CCR7+ population from which TemRA cells were excluded. Sequencing was performed on naive CD8+ T cells sorted from blood. Sample cell subset or site, as interpreted from the label and publication: CD45RA+CCR7+. These receptors were collected from a young man in good health.

The rearrangement links TRBV5-1 to TRBJ2-2; D is possibly TRBD1 (6 bases). The V and J ends lost 1 base and 2 bases respectively, with 12 bases between them. There are 16 residues in the CDR3. The germline CDR1 and CDR2 sequences are SGHRS and YFSETQ. Written as DNA, the CDR3 is TGCGCCAGCAGCTTGTTGGGGACATCAAACACCGGGGAGCTGTTTTTT. Translated: CASSLLGTSNTGELFF.

This chain connects TRBV7-9 to TRBJ2-7, with TRBD1 matching 9 bases. The CDR3 covers 16 residues. Germline lookup yields CDR1 SEHNR and CDR2 FQNEAQ (reference sequence). V was clipped by 3 bases and J by 0 bases; unmatched bases: 6. The CDR3, as DNA: TGTGCCAGCAGCTTCCCGGGACAGGGCAACTCCTACGAGCAGTACTTC. It specifies CASSFPGQGNSYEQYF.

The chain recombines TRBV30 with TRBJ1-1, with TRBD1 matching 7 bases. CDR3 size: 16 residues. V trimming: 1 base; J trimming: 3 bases; junction bases outside the gene matches: 11. Looked up from germline, CDR1 is GTSNPN and CDR2 is SVGIG (reference sequence). Written as DNA, the CDR3 is TGTGCCTGGAGTGAAGAGTGGGACAGCCAGCACACTGAAGCTTTCTTT. As protein: CAWSEEWDSQHTEAFF.

This chain uses TRBV9 with TRBJ2-5; 7 bases fit TRBD2. This CDR3 has 15 residues. Germline loops: CDR1 SGDLS, CDR2 YYNGEE. V lost 4 bases and J lost 4; bases outside the gene matches: 10. This chain's CDR3 is CASSPGMVAGETQYF. As DNA, the CDR3 is TGTGCCAGCAGCCCAGGGATGGTAGCGGGAGAGACCCAGTACTTC.

The rearrangement uses TRBV27 and TRBJ2-7; 7 bases are shared with TRBD1. The germline V gene encodes CDR1 MNHEY and CDR2 SMNVEV (reference sequence). With V trimmed by 5 bases and J by 0 bases, 10 bases remained unmatched. CDR3 size: 16 residues. CDR3 residues: CASSPSTGQISYEQYF. Written as DNA, the CDR3 is TGTGCCAGCAGTCCCTCCACGGGACAGATCTCCTACGAGCAGTACTTC.

The chain is built from TRBV6-1 and TRBJ1-1; D perhaps matches TRBD1 (5 bases). The germline V gene has CDR1 MNHNS and CDR2 SASEGT. The CDR3 contains 13 residues. Trimming cost V 7 bases and J 0 bases, with 9 bases left between them. This CDR3 reads CASIGTVNTEAFF. Written as DNA, the CDR3 is TGTGCCAGCATCGGGACGGTGAACACTGAAGCTTTCTTT.

CDR3 residues: CASSQVAGASTDTQYF. The CDR3 region has the DNA TGCGCCAGCAGCCAAGTCGCCGGGGCTAGCACAGATACGCAGTATTTT. The V gene is TRBV4-1, the J gene TRBJ2-3; the D call may be TRBD1 or TRBD2 (5 bases each). V was cut by 1 base and J by 0 bases, with 11 bases left in between. Germline lookup yields CDR1 MGHRA and CDR2 YSYEKL. CDR3 length equals 16 residues.

The chain uses TRBV29-1 and TRBJ2-2, with no clear D. With 2 bases removed from V and 9 bases from J, the gap between germline ends came to 13 bases. The germline V gene encodes CDR1 SQVTM and CDR2 ANQGSEA. The CDR3 is 13 amino acids. CDR3 sequence: CSVEWPNRRELFF. In DNA, the CDR3 is TGCAGCGTTGAATGGCCGAACCGGAGGGAGCTGTTTTTT.

This chain joins TRBV7-3 and TRBJ1-6; unclear D gene. Germline V lookup: CDR1 SGHTA, CDR2 FQGTGA. V lost 1 base and J lost 7, with 5 bases in between. The CDR3 is 13 amino acids. CDR3 DNA sequence: TGTGCCAGCAGCTTAAATCTCAATTCACCCCTCCACTTT. Residues: CASSLNLNSPLHF.

The gene calls are TRBV11-2 and TRBJ2-7; D remains ambiguous. The CDR3 covers 13 residues. V was shortened by 3 bases and J by 0 bases, with 6 bases between the two germline ends. Looked up from germline, CDR1 is SGHAT and CDR2 is FQNNGV. The CDR3, as DNA: TGTGCCAGCAGCTTTAGCACCTCCTACGAGCAGTACTTC. Protein product: CASSFSTSYEQYF.

V usage is TRBV4-1 and J usage is TRBJ2-7; 7 bases map to TRBD1. The CDR3 covers 14 residues. CDR1 is MGHRA and CDR2 is YSYEKL in the germline V gene. J lost 3 bases, V lost 1 base, and 3 bases had no gene match. CDR3 sequence reads: CASSQVYRGYEQYF. The CDR3 DNA follows: TGCGCCAGCAGCCAAGTCTACAGGGGCTACGAGCAGTACTTC.

The V call is TRBV7-6, the J call TRBJ2-7; D remains ambiguous. CDR3 length equals 15 residues. V lost 2 bases and J 1 base, leaving 12 bases between the germline ends. From germline, CDR1 is SGHVS and CDR2 FNYEAQ. CDR3 residues: CASSLLVGPSYEQYF. CDR3 bases: TGTGCCAGCAGCTTACTGGTAGGGCCTTCCTACGAGCAGTACTTC.

The genes are TRBV6-5 and TRBJ1-5; D perhaps matches TRBD1 (5 bases). The CDR3 runs to 14 residues. Germline V gene lookup returns CDR1 MNHEY and CDR2 SVGAGI. The V gene lost 6 bases and the J gene lost 7 bases, with 16 bases spanning the gap. The CDR3 reads CASSPNGGRQPQHF. The CDR3, as DNA: TGTGCCAGCAGCCCAAACGGGGGTCGACAGCCCCAGCATTTT.

This clone was seen only once. The gene calls are TRBV19 and TRBJ2-5; 8 nucleotides line up with TRBD1. Looked up from germline, CDR1 is LNHDA and CDR2 is SQIVND (reference sequence). This CDR3 has 13 amino acids. Losses at the gene ends were 4 bases for V and 3 bases for J; bases not matched to a gene: 1. The CDR3 loop is CASSKDREETQYF. The CDR3 DNA is TGTGCCAGTAGTAAGGACAGGGAAGAGACCCAGTACTTC.

The rearrangement uses TRBV7-2 and TRBJ2-1; 7 nucleotides align to TRBD1. J lost 3 bases, V lost 2 bases, and 4 bases had no gene match. The length of the CDR3 is 15 residues. Germline values: CDR1 SGHTA, CDR2 FQGNSA. CDR3 nucleotides: TGTGCCAGCAGCTTACCCCCAGGGGGCTACAATGAGCAGTTCTTC. It codes for CASSLPPGGYNEQFF.

The chain joins TRBV6-5 to TRBJ2-1; the D gene could be TRBD1 or TRBD2 (6 bases each). Trimming shortened V by 6 bases and J by 8 bases, and 17 bases separated the two germline ends. Germline values: CDR1 MNHEY, CDR2 SVGAGI. This CDR3 has 14 amino acids. The CDR3 here is CASSYRVPGDEQFF. For the CDR3, the DNA is TGTGCCAGCAGCTACAGGGTACCGGGGGATGAGCAGTTCTTC.